Each of the 9 T cell receptor beta chains below was sequenced from the same sample in a study of T cell responses to AZD1222 COVID-19 vaccine. Clones were read by immunoSEQ multiplex PCR, and TCRdb kept only the in-frame ones, dropping some. In the table there are roughly 110,000 clones, 87% of which are singletons. The sequenced sample was peripheral blood, obtained on day 0 of AZD1222 vaccination. The receptors here all came from an adult in good health.

The chain uses TRBV28 and TRBJ1-1, with a weak D call TRBD1 (6 bases). Germline-derived CDR1 and CDR2 are MDHEN and SYDVKM. Deletions cut 8 bases from V and 3 bases from J, with 10 bases between. This CDR3 contains 12 residues. The CDR3: CASGSGDTEAFF. In DNA form, the CDR3 reads TGTGCCAGCGGCTCAGGGGACACTGAAGCTTTCTTT.

The chain combines TRBV7-2 with TRBJ1-2; TRBD1 agrees at 8 bases. Per the germline V gene, CDR1 is SGHTA and CDR2 is FQGNSA. The CDR3 contains 16 residues. V trimming: 2 bases; J trimming: 7 bases; junction bases outside the gene matches: 12. CDR3 DNA: TGTGCCAGCAGCTTACTAGGTCAGGGGGCTCGGGGTGGCTACACCTTC. Protein product: CASSLLGQGARGGYTF.

This sequence joins TRBV6-5 and TRBJ2-2; D may be TRBD1 (6 bases). V was shortened by 6 bases and J by 5 bases, with 16 bases between the two germline ends. CDR1 and CDR2 from the germline V gene are MNHEY and SVGAGI. The CDR3 contains 15 residues. CDR3 amino acids: CASRPNRQGTGELFF. The CDR3 DNA is TGTGCCAGCAGACCGAACCGGCAGGGGACCGGGGAGCTGTTTTTT.

V usage is TRBV23-1 and J usage is TRBJ2-5; TRBD2 might be the D (5 bases). TRBV23-1 is recorded as an ORF, its role being uncertain. V lost 3 bases, J lost 10 bases, and 18 bases lay in between. The CDR3 is 14 residues long. The DNA of the CDR3 is TGCGCCAGCAGTCAGAACAGCCCCCAAGAGGGCCAGTACTTC. It is translated as CASSQNSPQEGQYF.

Comment on this clone: Other nucleotide sequences from this sample produce the same CDR3. The chain couples TRBV6-5 to TRBJ1-2, with D maybe TRBD1 (5 bases). V lost 8 bases to trimming and J lost 3 bases, with 13 bases between them. The CDR3 has 13 amino acids. CDR1 and CDR2 (germline): MNHEY, SVGAGI. The CDR3, as DNA: TGTGCCAGCTCCCCCGGGGCGGACTATGGCTACACCTTC. Its translation is CASSPGADYGYTF.

This chain connects TRBV6-5 to TRBJ2-2; TRBD2 might be the D (6 bases). Looked up from germline, CDR1 is MNHEY and CDR2 is SVGAGI. This CDR3 region has 14 residues. The V gene lost 6 bases and the J gene lost 1 base, with 9 bases spanning the gap. The CDR3: CASRRDLNTGELFF. CDR3 DNA sequence: TGTGCCAGCAGAAGGGACTTGAACACCGGGGAGCTGTTTTTT.

This chain links TRBV5-5 with TRBJ2-3; 9 nucleotides agree with TRBD1. The CDR3 totals 18 residues. J gave up 8 bases and V 4 bases, and 20 bases lay outside the gene matches. The germline V gene has CDR1 SGHKS and CDR2 YYEKEE (reference sequence). CDR3 in DNA: TGTGCCAGCAGCAACCGATACCGGGACAGGGTTGTTCCAGCTACGCAGTATTTT. It is translated as CASSNRYRDRVVPATQYF.

This rearrangement joins TRBV19 to TRBJ2-5; 8 bases align to TRBD1. The CDR3 is 12 residues long. Trimming at V came to 9 bases and at J to 4 bases, leaving 4 bases not matched to a gene. Germline lookup yields CDR1 LNHDA and CDR2 SQIVND (reference sequence). The CDR3 protein is CARQQGGETQYF. The CDR3 nucleotides read TGTGCCAGACAACAGGGGGGAGAGACCCAGTACTTC.

The chain has TRBV28 and TRBJ1-1, with TRBD1 matching 7 bases. The V segment lost 4 bases and the J segment 6 bases; nucleotides outside the gene matches: 5. The V gene's germline CDR1 is MDHEN and CDR2 SYDVKM. This CDR3 region has 13 residues. This chain's CDR3 is CASSSGGAAEAFF. CDR3 bases: TGTGCCAGCAGTTCAGGGGGGGCCGCTGAAGCTTTCTTT.